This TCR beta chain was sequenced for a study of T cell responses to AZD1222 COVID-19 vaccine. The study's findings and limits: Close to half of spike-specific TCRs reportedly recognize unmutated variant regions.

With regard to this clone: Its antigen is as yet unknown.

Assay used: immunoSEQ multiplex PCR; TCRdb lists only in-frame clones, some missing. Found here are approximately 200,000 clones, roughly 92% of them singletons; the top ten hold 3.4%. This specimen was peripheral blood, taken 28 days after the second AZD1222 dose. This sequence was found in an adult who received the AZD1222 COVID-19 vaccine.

CDR3 coding DNA: TGTGCCAGCAGCTCAAGCGGACCACCTAGCGTGCAGTTCTTC. Its translation is CASSSSGPPSVQFF. The chain joins TRBV11-2 to TRBJ2-1; D is possibly TRBD2 (6 bases). Between the trimmed V and J ends, which lost 4 bases and 12 bases, there was a span of 19 bases. This CDR3 is 14 amino acids long. The germline V gene has CDR1 SGHAT and CDR2 FQNNGV. The full variable domain, completed using reference TRBV11-2 and TRBJ2-1, is EAGVAQSPRYKIIEKRQSVAFWCNPISGHATLYWYQQILGQGPKLLIQFQNNGVVDDSQLPKDRFSAERLKGVDSTLKIQPAKLEDSAVYLCASSSSGPPSVQFFGPGTRLTVL.